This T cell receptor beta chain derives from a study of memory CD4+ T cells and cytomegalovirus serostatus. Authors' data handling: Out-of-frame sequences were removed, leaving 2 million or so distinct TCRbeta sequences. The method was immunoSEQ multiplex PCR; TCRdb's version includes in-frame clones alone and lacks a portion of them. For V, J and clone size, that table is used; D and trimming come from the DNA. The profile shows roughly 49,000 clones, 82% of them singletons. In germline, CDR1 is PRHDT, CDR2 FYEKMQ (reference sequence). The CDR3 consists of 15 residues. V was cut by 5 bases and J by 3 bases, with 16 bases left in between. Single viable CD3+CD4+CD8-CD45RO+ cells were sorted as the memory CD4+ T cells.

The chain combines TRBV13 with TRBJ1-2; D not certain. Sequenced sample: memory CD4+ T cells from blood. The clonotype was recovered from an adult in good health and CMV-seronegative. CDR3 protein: CASSPSGDQDYGYTF. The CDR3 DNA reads TGTGCCAGCAGCCCTTCGGGAGACCAAGACTATGGCTACACCTTC.